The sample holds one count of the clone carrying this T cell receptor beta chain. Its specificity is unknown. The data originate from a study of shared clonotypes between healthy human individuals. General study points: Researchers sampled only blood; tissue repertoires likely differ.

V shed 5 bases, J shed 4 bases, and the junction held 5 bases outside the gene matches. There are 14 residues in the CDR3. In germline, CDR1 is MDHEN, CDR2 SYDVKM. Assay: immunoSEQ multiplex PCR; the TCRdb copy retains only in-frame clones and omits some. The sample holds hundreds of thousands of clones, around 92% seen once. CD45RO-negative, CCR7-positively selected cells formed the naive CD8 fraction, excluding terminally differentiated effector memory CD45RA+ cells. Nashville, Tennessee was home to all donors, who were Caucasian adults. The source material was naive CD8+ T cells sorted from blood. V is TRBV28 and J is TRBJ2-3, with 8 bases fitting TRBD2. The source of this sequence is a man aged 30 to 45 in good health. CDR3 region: CASSRGRYPDTQYF. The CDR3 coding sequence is TGTGCCAGCAGTCGCGGGAGGTACCCAGATACGCAGTATTTT.